This section outlines one TCR beta chain sequence together with its context. This specimen belongs to a study of blood T cell repertoires in COVID-19. About the study: Samples came from the United States, Italy and Spain, spanning acute and convalescent COVID-19. Sources were T cells, B-cell-depleted T cells, or PBMCs; the material itself was cDNA or gDNA.

Source study methods: Reference gene primer amplification yielded estimated nucleated cell counts. Profiled with immunoSEQ multiplex PCR; TCRdb holds only in-frame clones, not every one. V and J calls and clone size follow that table, whereas D and trimming were derived from the DNA. Of some 74,000 clones listed, 83% are singletons. V gave up 11 bases and J gave up 4 bases, with 14 bases separating them. This CDR3 comprises 12 residues. Germline V gene sequence: CDR1 LNHDA, CDR2 SQIVND (reference sequence). The sample comprised peripheral blood. This TCR was recovered from a man at least 80 years old with acute or convalescent COVID-19. This chain uses TRBV19 with TRBJ1-2, with D unresolved. CDR3 sequence: CAGWLRAYGYTF. In DNA, the CDR3 is TGTGCCGGATGGTTGCGGGCCTATGGCTACACCTTC.